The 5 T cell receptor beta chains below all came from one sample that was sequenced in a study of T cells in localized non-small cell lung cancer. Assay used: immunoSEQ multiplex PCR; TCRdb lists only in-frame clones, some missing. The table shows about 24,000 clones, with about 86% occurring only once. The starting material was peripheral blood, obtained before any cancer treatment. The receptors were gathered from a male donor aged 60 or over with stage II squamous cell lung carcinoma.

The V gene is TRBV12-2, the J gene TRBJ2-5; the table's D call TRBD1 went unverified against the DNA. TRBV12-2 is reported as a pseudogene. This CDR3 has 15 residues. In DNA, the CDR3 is TGTGCAAGTCGCTACCGGGCACAGGGGGGGGAGACCCAGTACTTC. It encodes CASRYRAQGGETQYF.

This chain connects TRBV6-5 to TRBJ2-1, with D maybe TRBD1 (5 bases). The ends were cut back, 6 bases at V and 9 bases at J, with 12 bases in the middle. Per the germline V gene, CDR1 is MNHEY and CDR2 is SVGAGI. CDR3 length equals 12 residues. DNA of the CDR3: TGTGCCAGCAGCCTGCGTGGGGCTGAGCAGTTCTTC. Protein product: CASSLRGAEQFF.

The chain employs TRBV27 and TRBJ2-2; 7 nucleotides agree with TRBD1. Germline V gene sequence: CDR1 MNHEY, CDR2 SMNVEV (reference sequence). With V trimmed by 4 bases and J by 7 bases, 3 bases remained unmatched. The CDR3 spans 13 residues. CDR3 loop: CASSSYRGGELFF. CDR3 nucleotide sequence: TGTGCCAGCAGTTCCTACAGGGGCGGGGAGCTGTTTTTT.

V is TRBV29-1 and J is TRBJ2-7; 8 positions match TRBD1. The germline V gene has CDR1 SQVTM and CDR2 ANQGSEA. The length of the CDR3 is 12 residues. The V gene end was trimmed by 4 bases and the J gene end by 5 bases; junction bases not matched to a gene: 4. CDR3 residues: CSVAPQGDEQYF. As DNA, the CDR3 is TGCAGCGTTGCCCCACAGGGGGACGAGCAGTACTTC.

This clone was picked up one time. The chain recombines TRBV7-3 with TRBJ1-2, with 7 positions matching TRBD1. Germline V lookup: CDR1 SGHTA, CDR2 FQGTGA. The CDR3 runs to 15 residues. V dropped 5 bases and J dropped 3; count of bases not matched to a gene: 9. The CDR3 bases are TGTGCCAGCAGCCCAGGGCCTGGGACAGACTATGGCTACACCTTC. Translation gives CASSPGPGTDYGYTF. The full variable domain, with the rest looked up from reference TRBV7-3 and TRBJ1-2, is GAGVSQTPSNKVTEKGKYVELRCDPISGHTALYWYRQSLGQGPEFLIYFQGTGAADDSGLPNDRFFAVRPEGSVSTLKIQRTERGDSAVYLCASSPGPGTDYGYTFGSGTRLTVV.